One and the same sample provided the 18 T cell receptor beta chains below, sequenced in a study of control samples from healthy donors and cancer patients. This table comes from immunoSEQ multiplex PCR, and its TCRdb copy is limited to in-frame clones, with some not included. The sample holds 150,000 or so clones; 90% to 95% are singletons and the top ten take approximately 5.7%. Specimen: blood. The receptors here all came from a man between 40 and 49 years old in good health.

V usage is TRBV6-1 and J usage is TRBJ1-5; D is ambiguous. The CDR3 is made up of 14 amino acids. Germline V lookup: CDR1 MNHNS, CDR2 SASEGT. The V end lost 3 bases, the J end lost 1 base, and 7 bases lay between the germline ends. The CDR3 DNA follows: TGTGCCAGCAGTGAGTACGGGAGCAATCAGCCCCAGCATTTT. It codes for CASSEYGSNQPQHF.

J is TRBJ1-1 and V is TRBV9, with D tentatively TRBD1 (6 bases). In germline, CDR1 is SGDLS, CDR2 YYNGEE. This CDR3 spans 15 amino acids. V was cut by 4 bases and J by 0 bases, with 13 bases left in between. The CDR3 DNA is TGTGCCAGCAGCCCCCAGGGGTTCATGAACACTGAAGCTTTCTTT. Protein sequence: CASSPQGFMNTEAFF.

The V and J genes are TRBV7-8 and TRBJ1-5; TRBD1 agrees at 8 bases. The CDR3 is 19 residues long. Germline CDR1 SGHVS, CDR2 FQNEAQ. Trimming removed 5 bases from V and 0 bases from J; junction bases left unmatched: 15. The CDR3 DNA follows: TGTGCCAGCAGCCCGCTAGGGACAGGATCTCTTTATAGCAATCAGCCCCAGCATTTT. Protein sequence: CASSPLGTGSLYSNQPQHF.

The chain employs TRBV11-2 and TRBJ1-1; D is perhaps TRBD1 (5 bases). This CDR3 has 15 amino acids. Germline V gene sequence: CDR1 SGHAT, CDR2 FQNNGV. The ends were cut back, 1 base at V and 4 bases at J, with 13 bases in the middle. CDR3 protein: CASSLAFSRGTEAFF. CDR3 bases: TGTGCCAGCAGCTTAGCGTTCAGTAGGGGCACTGAAGCTTTCTTT.

The V and J genes are TRBV6-6 and TRBJ2-7; D perhaps matches TRBD2 (6 bases). This CDR3 has 14 amino acids. From germline, CDR1 is MNHNY and CDR2 SVGAGI (reference sequence). Trimming shortened V by 6 bases and J by 0 bases, and 12 bases separated the two germline ends. This CDR3 reads CASSPVGGSYEQYF. As DNA, the CDR3 is TGTGCCAGCAGCCCGGTCGGGGGCTCCTACGAGCAGTACTTC.

The J gene is TRBJ2-5, the V gene TRBV11-2, with 8 nucleotides matching TRBD2. CDR3 length equals 15 residues. The germline CDR1 and CDR2 sequences are SGHAT and FQNNGV. With 5 bases clipped from V and 5 bases from J, the junction kept 10 bases outside the gene matches. CDR3 DNA: TGTGCCAGCAGCCCCGGGGGGGCCCTCTACGAGACCCAGTACTTC. Translating it yields CASSPGGALYETQYF.

This chain uses TRBV14 with TRBJ1-2; possibly TRBD1 for D (5 bases). From germline, CDR1 is SGHDN and CDR2 FVKESK. The length of the CDR3 is 14 residues. V lost 1 base and J 3 bases, leaving 9 bases between the germline ends. This chain's CDR3 is CASSQGVRDYGYTF. The DNA for the CDR3 is TGTGCCAGCAGCCAAGGCGTCAGGGACTATGGCTACACCTTC.

CDR3 amino acids: CASRSGTGAYGYTF. For the CDR3, the DNA is TGTGCCAGCAGGTCCGGGACAGGGGCCTATGGCTACACCTTC. The V call is TRBV6-6, the J call TRBJ1-2; 10 bases map to TRBD1. With V trimmed by 6 bases and J by 4 bases, 5 bases remained unmatched. Germline V gene data show CDR1 as MNHNY and CDR2 as SVGAGI (reference sequence). The CDR3 spans 14 residues.

The rearrangement joins TRBV3-1 (or the pseudogene TRBV3-2) to TRBJ1-2; D is perhaps TRBD1 (5 bases). This CDR3 has 15 residues. The germline CDR1 and CDR2 sequences are LGHDT and YNNKEL (reference sequence). Trimming removed 0 bases from V and 0 bases from J, with 8 bases in between. DNA of the CDR3: TGTGCCAGCAGCCAAGATCGGGGGGCTAACTATGGCTACACCTTC. This gives the protein CASSQDRGANYGYTF.

This chain's CDR3 is CASSQEGGGGGEAFF. CDR3 nucleotides: TGCGCCAGCAGCCAAGAAGGTGGGGGGGGCGGTGAAGCTTTCTTT. The chain links TRBV4-1 to TRBJ1-1, with D perhaps matching TRBD1 (6 bases). Germline V lookup: CDR1 MGHRA, CDR2 YSYEKL. Trimming stripped 0 bases from V and 7 bases from J, with 15 bases between. The CDR3 loop spans 15 amino acids.

The rearrangement uses TRBV9 and TRBJ2-3; D is ambiguous. The V end was cut by 4 bases, the J end by 0 bases, with 6 bases between. This CDR3 spans 13 amino acids. The germline V gene encodes CDR1 SGDLS and CDR2 YYNGEE. The CDR3 protein is CASSFDSTDTQYF. CDR3 bases: TGTGCCAGCAGCTTCGACAGCACAGATACGCAGTATTTT.

V and J are TRBV27 and TRBJ1-5; 12 bases fit TRBD1. Germline lookup yields CDR1 MNHEY and CDR2 SMNVEV (reference sequence). After removal of 3 bases from V and 6 bases from J, the junction contained 3 bases not matched to a gene. The CDR3 extends over 15 amino acids. The CDR3 nucleotides read TGTGCCAGCAGTTTGGGACAGGGGGCTAGTCAGCCCCAGCATTTT. Amino acids: CASSLGQGASQPQHF.

This chain joins TRBV5-5 and TRBJ1-4; tentatively, D is TRBD1 (5 bases). The CDR3 is made up of 14 amino acids. Between the trimmed V and J ends, which lost 4 bases and 3 bases, there was a span of 10 bases. Germline V gene data show CDR1 as SGHKS and CDR2 as YYEKEE (reference sequence). The CDR3 sequence: CASSPGSANEKLFF. The CDR3 DNA reads TGTGCCAGCAGCCCAGGGTCGGCTAATGAAAAACTGTTTTTT.

The chain combines TRBV23-1 with TRBJ1-6; a weak D match, TRBD1 (6 bases). TRBV23-1 is reported as an ORF; its role is uncertain. The length of the CDR3 is 16 residues. V lost 3 bases and J 9 bases, leaving 18 bases between the germline ends. The CDR3: CASSQQTWTVRSPLHF. The CDR3 region has the DNA TGCGCCAGCAGTCAGCAAACTTGGACAGTACGTTCACCCCTCCACTTT.

The CDR3 loop is CASSSIGAGNTEAFF. CDR3 DNA: TGTGCCAGCAGTTCTATCGGGGCAGGGAACACTGAAGCTTTCTTT. V usage is TRBV27 and J usage is TRBJ1-1; tentatively, D is TRBD1 (5 bases). Trimming left V 4 bases short and J 1 base short, with 13 bases between. Per the germline V gene, CDR1 is MNHEY and CDR2 is SMNVEV (reference sequence). The CDR3 has 15 residues.

Only a few counts were recorded for this clone. The chain has TRBV5-1 and TRBJ1-4, with 7 nucleotides matching TRBD1. CDR3 length equals 15 residues. Trimming cost V 4 bases and J 0 bases; bases outside gene matches: 3. The V gene's germline CDR1 is SGHRS and CDR2 YFSETQ. The CDR3 DNA follows: TGCGCCAGCAGCCCACAGGGGACAACTAATGAAAAACTGTTTTTT. Translating it yields CASSPQGTTNEKLFF.

The chain links TRBV7-9 to TRBJ2-7; 7 bases are shared with TRBD1. Unmatched junction bases numbered 14, after V lost 3 bases and J lost 9 bases. This CDR3 region has 15 residues. The germline CDR1 and CDR2 sequences are SEHNR and FQNEAQ (reference sequence). CDR3 bases: TGTGCCAGCAGCTTTAAAGGGACAGACACCCTGGGGCAGTACTTC. Translating gives CASSFKGTDTLGQYF.

The rearrangement joins TRBV18 to TRBJ1-2, with TRBD1 matching 8 bases. The CDR3 spans 15 residues. Per the germline V gene, CDR1 is KGHSH and CDR2 is LQKENI. V was clipped by 5 bases and J by 5 bases; unmatched bases: 10. The CDR3 reads CASSLPGTGSYGYTF. Written as DNA, the CDR3 is TGTGCCAGCTCATTACCCGGGACAGGCTCTTATGGCTACACCTTC.